What follows are 19 T cell receptor beta chains derived from one specimen sequenced in a study of T cell responses to AZD1222 COVID-19 vaccine. Data came from immunoSEQ multiplex PCR; TCRdb stores just in-frame clones and leaves some out. In the table there are roughly 100,000 clones, 90% of which are singletons. Sequencing was performed on peripheral blood, taken 28 days after the second AZD1222 dose. The receptor set was obtained from an adult who received the AZD1222 COVID-19 vaccine.

The chain combines TRBV4-3 with TRBJ1-2, with unresolved D. Per germline, CDR1 LGHNA and CDR2 YSLEER. Trimming stripped 0 bases from V and 8 bases from J, with 7 bases between. The CDR3 has 12 residues. CDR3: CASSQEKWGYTF. CDR3 bases: TGCGCCAGCAGCCAAGAGAAGTGGGGCTACACCTTC.

The V gene is TRBV14, the J gene TRBJ2-5; D not resolved. Trimming left V 2 bases short and J 5 bases short, with 6 bases between. The CDR3 runs 12 residues. Germline V lookup: CDR1 SGHDN, CDR2 FVKESK. The CDR3 nucleotides read TGTGCCAGCAGCCAAAGTGTCGAGACCCAGTACTTC. Residues: CASSQSVETQYF. Full variable domain (outside the CDR3, taken from reference TRBV14 and TRBJ2-5): EAGVTQFPSHSVIEKGQTVTLRCDPISGHDNLYWYRRVMGKEIKFLLHFVKESKQDESGMPNNRFLAERTGGTYSTLKVQPAELEDSGVYFCASSQSVETQYFGPGTRLLVL.

The chain joins TRBV5-1 to TRBJ1-1; possibly TRBD1 for D (5 bases). Germline CDR1 and CDR2: SGHRS and YFSETQ. The CDR3 is 15 amino acids. V shed 4 bases and J shed 7 bases, with 20 bases lying between them. The DNA for the CDR3 is TGCGCCAGCAGCCCCTTCGGGGGGGAAGGAGGTGAAGCTTTCTTT. This encodes CASSPFGGEGGEAFF.

V and J are TRBV5-6 and TRBJ1-6, with 7 bases identical to TRBD1. Germline assignment: CDR1 SGHDT and CDR2 YYEEEE. Unmatched junction bases numbered 6, after V lost 2 bases and J lost 10 bases. CDR3 size: 14 residues. The CDR3 loop is CASSLRQGVSPLHF. CDR3 coding DNA: TGTGCCAGCAGCTTACGACAGGGCGTGTCACCCCTCCACTTT.

Written as DNA, the CDR3 is TGTGCCAGCAGTAAACAGGGGATAAGCAATCAGCCCCAGCATTTT. Translating gives CASSKQGISNQPQHF. The chain links TRBV27 to TRBJ1-5; 7 bases line up with TRBD1. Germline CDR1 reads MNHEY; CDR2 reads SMNVEV (reference sequence). Trimming removed 5 bases from V and 1 base from J; junction bases left unmatched: 5. The CDR3 covers 15 residues.

This clone was found once. The gene calls are TRBV9 and TRBJ2-1; perhaps TRBD2 as D (5 bases). Trimming left V 0 bases short and J 6 bases short, with 10 bases between. The CDR3 length is 14 residues. In germline, CDR1 is SGDLS, CDR2 YYNGEE. The CDR3: CASSVELEGNEQFF. CDR3 sequence (DNA): TGTGCCAGCAGCGTAGAACTAGAAGGCAATGAGCAGTTCTTC.

The chain carries TRBV6-6 and TRBJ1-6; D unclear. Trimming left V 4 bases short and J 0 bases short, with 4 bases between. Germline CDR1 and CDR2: MNHNY and SVGAGI (reference sequence). The CDR3 extends over 14 amino acids. The CDR3 is CASSSDSYNSPLHF. CDR3 sequence (DNA): TGTGCCAGCAGTTCTGACTCCTATAATTCACCCCTCCACTTT.

This rearrangement joins TRBV7-9 to TRBJ2-1; D possibly uses TRBD1 or TRBD2 (5 bases each). V lost 10 bases and J 8 bases, leaving 24 bases between the germline ends. CDR1 is SEHNR, CDR2 FQNEAQ, per germline (reference sequence). This CDR3 has 15 amino acids. In nucleotides, the CDR3 is TGTGCCACTCGAGGGCGCCTTGGGGGAGAAGATGAGCAGTTCTTC. It codes for CATRGRLGGEDEQFF.

The chain uses TRBV27 and TRBJ2-7; the D is unclear. This CDR3 contains 16 residues. From germline, CDR1 is MNHEY and CDR2 SMNVEV (reference sequence). The germline V and J ends were trimmed by 6 bases and 1 base, with 19 bases remaining between them. The CDR3 DNA is TGTGCCAGCAGCGAAGGGAACCCAAGACGGTCCTACGAGCAGTACTTC. It specifies CASSEGNPRRSYEQYF.

The chain combines TRBV3-1 (or the pseudogene TRBV3-2) with TRBJ2-5; the D gene is possibly TRBD2 (5 bases). V was pared by 3 bases and J by 2 bases, with 16 bases between. Germline CDR1 is LGHDT and CDR2 is YNNKEL (reference sequence). The CDR3 runs 16 residues. The CDR3 reads CASSQGSLVWQETQYF. The CDR3 DNA is TGTGCCAGCAGCCAGGGTTCACTAGTATGGCAAGAGACCCAGTACTTC.

The rearrangement links TRBV18 to TRBJ1-4; 9 bases align to TRBD1. Germline V CDR1 and CDR2: KGHSH, LQKENI. CDR3 length: 15 residues. Trimming at V came to 4 bases and at J to 3 bases, leaving 3 bases not matched to a gene. The CDR3 region has the DNA TGTGCCAGCTCACAAGGACAGGGGTCTAATGAAAAACTGTTTTTT. Protein sequence: CASSQGQGSNEKLFF.

The J gene is TRBJ1-1, the V gene TRBV15; D might be TRBD1 (5 bases). V was pared by 2 bases and J by 4 bases, with 8 bases between. CDR3 length: 13 amino acids. CDR1 is LNHNV, CDR2 YYDKDF, per germline (reference sequence). CDR3 loop: CATSRHDSTEAFF. DNA of the CDR3: TGTGCCACCAGCAGACACGACAGCACTGAAGCTTTCTTT.

The CDR3 DNA reads TGTGCCAGCTCACCACAGGACGGGGATCAGCCCCAGCATTTT. Its translation: CASSPQDGDQPQHF. V and J are TRBV18 and TRBJ1-5; D not resolved. The V end was cut by 1 base, the J end by 5 bases, with 9 bases between. CDR1 and CDR2 from the germline V gene are KGHSH and LQKENI. The CDR3 sequence is 14 residues long.

The sample holds a few counts of this clone. CDR3 bases: TGTGCCAGCAGCCCCCGGGTGGGGCAGGAAAACACTGAAGCTTTCTTT. Its translation is CASSPRVGQENTEAFF. This sequence joins TRBV7-2 and TRBJ1-1, with TRBD1 as a possible D gene (5 bases). Germline V lookup: CDR1 SGHTA, CDR2 FQGNSA. This CDR3 has 16 amino acids. V lost 5 bases and J 2 bases, leaving 18 bases between the germline ends.

V and J are TRBV9 and TRBJ2-7; D perhaps matches TRBD1 (5 bases). The germline V gene has CDR1 SGDLS and CDR2 YYNGEE. Between the trimmed V and J ends, which lost 2 bases and 5 bases, there was a span of 14 bases. The CDR3 is 14 residues long. In nucleotides, the CDR3 is TGTGCCAGCAGCGTCGGACACCCTTGGAACGAGCAGTACTTC. This gives the protein CASSVGHPWNEQYF.

The chain couples TRBV6-1 to TRBJ1-2, with D possibly being TRBD1 (5 bases). The germline V gene has CDR1 MNHNS and CDR2 SASEGT. Trimming shortened V by 0 bases and J by 4 bases, and 9 bases separated the two germline ends. The CDR3 sequence is 14 residues long. CDR3 sequence reads: CASSEAQGSYGYTF. CDR3 nucleotide sequence: TGTGCCAGCAGTGAAGCGCAGGGTAGCTATGGCTACACCTTC.

This clone was found once. The V gene is TRBV6-6, the J gene TRBJ2-1; TRBD1 is a possible D gene (5 bases). Germline V lookup: CDR1 MNHNY, CDR2 SVGAGI (reference sequence). The ends were cut back, 6 bases at V and 9 bases at J, with 9 bases in the middle. The CDR3 runs 11 residues. In DNA form, the CDR3 reads TGTGCCAGCAGCTTTGGGGCTGAGCAGTTCTTC. Encoded protein: CASSFGAEQFF.

The J gene is TRBJ1-1, the V gene TRBV3-1 (or the pseudogene TRBV3-2), with 8 bases fitting TRBD1. There are 14 residues in the CDR3. Germline CDR1 is LGHDT and CDR2 is YNNKEL (reference sequence). V lost 6 bases and J lost 4; bases outside the gene matches: 7. As DNA, the CDR3 is TGTGCCAGCAGTTATGCCAGGGGGCCCACTGAAGCTTTCTTT. The encoded protein is CASSYARGPTEAFF.

The chain uses TRBV5-1 and TRBJ2-3; D is unresolved. The CDR3 runs to 14 residues. V gave up 4 bases and J gave up 0 bases, with 9 bases separating them. Germline loops: CDR1 SGHRS, CDR2 YFSETQ. Here the CDR3 reads CASSNPQSTDTQYF. The CDR3 DNA reads TGCGCCAGCAGCAACCCCCAAAGCACAGATACGCAGTATTTT.